Listed below are T cell receptor beta chains from one sample, sequenced in a study of OX40 agonist ivuxolimab in advanced cancers. Only in-frame clones appear in the TCRdb table, and some are missing; sequencing was by immunoSEQ multiplex PCR. The top ten hold 6.5% to 7.5% of the sample, which has roughly 70,000 clones, roughly 80% seen once. The sample in question was CD4+ or CD8+ T cells sorted from blood, obtained in a trial of the OX40 agonist ivuxolimab. The receptors were gathered from an adult with an advanced solid tumor such as melanoma, head and neck, liver or kidney cancer. Each CDR3 is given with its conserved first and last residue. The D gene is left open where the match is weak. Some rows have no size entry. The others give once, few or many, or a class for an expanded clone.

J gene	clone size	D gene	V gene	CDR3 protein	CDR3 DNA
TRBJ2-3	once	TRBD1	TRBV2	CASSKTGTTDEDTQYF	TGTGCCAGCAGTAAGACAGGGACGACGGATGAAGATACGCAGTATTTT
TRBJ1-5	once	-	TRBV28	CASSRSGVWQPQHF	TGTGCCAGCAGTCGTAGCGGGGTCTGGCAGCCCCAGCATTTT
TRBJ2-3	once	-	TRBV2	CASSAGGGGVDTQYF	TGTGCCAGCAGTGCGGGGGGCGGGGGCGTGGATACGCAGTATTTT
TRBJ2-6	once	-	TRBV27	CASAQGTGANVLTF	TGTGCCAGCGCCCAGGGAACTGGGGCCAACGTCCTGACTTTC
TRBJ1-4	-	-	TRBV5-1	CASSLGVGEKLFF	TGCGCCAGCAGCTTGGGGGTAGGGGAAAAACTGTTTTTT
TRBJ2-1	-	TRBD2	TRBV6-5	CASSYGAGGPGEQFF	TGTGCCAGCAGTTACGGAGCGGGAGGGCCGGGTGAGCAGTTCTTC
TRBJ2-3	-	TRBD2	TRBV7-9	CAGSLAGGSTDTQYF	TGTGCCGGATCCCTAGCGGGAGGGAGTACAGATACGCAGTATTTT
TRBJ2-3	-	TRBD2	TRBV7-9	CASRLAGGGTDTQYF	TGTGCCAGCAGATTAGCGGGTGGGGGCACAGATACGCAGTATTTT
TRBJ2-7	-	-	TRBV29-1	CSVLRGPREQYF	TGCAGCGTCCTAAGGGGCCCACGGGAGCAGTACTTC
TRBJ2-7	-	TRBD2	TRBV5-4	CASSLIGSGVSYEQYF	TGTGCCAGCAGCTTGATAGGTAGCGGGGTTTCCTACGAGCAGTACTTC
TRBJ2-5	-	-	TRBV7-3	CASSLKGTYQETQYF	TGTGCCAGCAGCTTAAAGGGGACGTACCAAGAGACCCAGTACTTC
TRBJ2-2	-	TRBD2	TRBV28	CASSLMVLAGDGELFF	TGTGCCAGCAGTTTAATGGTACTAGCGGGAGACGGGGAGCTGTTTTTT
TRBJ1-4	once	-	TRBV4-2	CASSQRGREEKLFF	TGTGCCAGCAGCCAGAGGGGACGGGAAGAAAAACTGTTTTTT
TRBJ1-3	-	-	TRBV6-5	CASSWVGPGNTIYF	TGTGCCAGCAGTTGGGTGGGTCCCGGAAACACCATATATTTT
TRBJ2-2	-	-	TRBV10-2	CASTGLITGELFF	TGCGCCAGCACCGGACTGATCACCGGGGAGCTGTTTTTT
TRBJ1-1	-	-	TRBV5-1	CASSLSGGTEAFF	TGCGCCAGCAGCTTGAGTGGTGGAACTGAAGCTTTCTTT
TRBJ1-4	-	TRBD1	TRBV6-1	CASRGQGAANEKLFF	TGTGCCAGCAGGGGACAGGGGGCGGCTAATGAAAAACTGTTTTTT
TRBJ2-2	-	-	TRBV7-8	CASSLGLSGELFF	TGTGCCAGCAGCTTAGGGTTATCCGGGGAGCTGTTTTTT
TRBJ2-5	-	TRBD2	TRBV27	CASSPGTSGSETQYF	TGTGCCAGCAGTCCCGGGACTAGCGGGAGCGAGACCCAGTACTTC
TRBJ1-2	-	-	TRBV6-5	CASSDWGRYYGYTF	TGTGCCAGCAGTGACTGGGGGCGATACTATGGCTACACCTTC
TRBJ1-3	-	-	TRBV15	CATSSEPSSGNTIYF	TGTGCCACCAGCAGTGAGCCCAGCTCTGGAAACACCATATATTTT
TRBJ2-1	-	-	TRBV29-1	CSARGGGNEQFF	TGCAGCGCACGAGGGGGGGGTAATGAGCAGTTCTTC
TRBJ2-7	-	TRBD1	TRBV13	CASSSTGPYEQYF	TGTGCCAGCAGCTCGACAGGGCCCTACGAGCAGTACTTC
TRBJ2-2	-	-	TRBV19	CASSGNNGELFF	TGTGCCAGTAGCGGGAATAACGGGGAGCTGTTTTTT
TRBJ2-5	-	TRBD2	TRBV4-2	CASSQVAGEGETQYF	TGTGCCAGCAGCCAGGTAGCGGGGGAGGGGGAGACCCAGTACTTC
TRBJ2-5	-	-	TRBV7-2	CASSLGQKETQYF	TGTGCCAGCAGCTTAGGTCAGAAGGAGACCCAGTACTTC
TRBJ2-7	-	-	TRBV7-2	CASSFRTDPTYEQYF	TGTGCCAGCAGCTTCAGGACGGATCCTACCTACGAGCAGTACTTC
TRBJ2-3	-	TRBD2	TRBV9	CASSVGMAGAQDTQYF	TGTGCCAGCAGCGTAGGAATGGCGGGAGCTCAAGATACGCAGTATTTT
TRBJ1-1	-	TRBD1	TRBV15	CATSRATGEAEAFF	TGTGCCACCAGCAGGGCCACAGGGGAGGCTGAAGCTTTCTTT
TRBJ2-7	-	-	TRBV27	CASSSRDLLYEQYF	TGTGCCAGTTCTTCGCGCGACCTGCTCTACGAGCAGTACTTC
TRBJ2-1	-	-	TRBV5-1	CASSLGPTGRGSYNEQFF	TGCGCCAGCAGCTTGGGGCCCACGGGGCGGGGTTCCTACAATGAGCAGTTCTTC
TRBJ1-6	-	-	TRBV5-4	CASRSGYNSPLHF	TGTGCCAGCAGATCGGGATATAATTCACCCCTCCACTTT
TRBJ2-3	-	TRBD2	TRBV11-2	CASSLWSSGDTQYF	TGTGCCAGCAGCTTATGGTCTAGCGGGGATACGCAGTATTTT
TRBJ2-5	-	-	TRBV7-9	CASSLQTETQYF	TGTGCCAGCAGCCTTCAGACAGAGACCCAGTACTTC
TRBJ1-2	-	TRBD1	TRBV5-5	CASSNTPGQGNYGYTF	TGTGCCAGCAGCAACACACCGGGACAGGGTAACTATGGCTACACCTTC
TRBJ1-1	-	-	TRBV2	CASSEFWVNTEAFF	TGTGCCAGCAGTGAATTTTGGGTAAACACTGAAGCTTTCTTT
TRBJ2-2	-	TRBD2	TRBV7-9	CASSPAASGERHGELFF	TGTGCCAGCAGTCCCGCCGCCAGCGGGGAGAGGCACGGGGAGCTGTTTTTT
TRBJ2-7	-	-	TRBV1	CTSSPVRDSYEQYF	TGCACCAGCAGCCCCGTGCGGGATAGCTACGAGCAGTACTTC
TRBJ2-2	once	TRBD2	TRBV4-2	CASSRGLAGGTGELFF	TGTGCCAGCAGCCGAGGACTAGCGGGAGGAACCGGGGAGCTGTTTTTT
TRBJ1-1	-	TRBD1	TRBV7-2	CASSSPTGVPFF	TGTGCCAGCAGCTCCCCGACAGGGGTGCCTTTCTTT
TRBJ1-6	-	-	TRBV30	CAWREGYNNSPLHF	TGTGCCTGGAGAGAGGGGTATAATAATTCACCCCTCCACTTT
TRBJ2-2	-	-	TRBV10-1	CASSSLTGPTGELFF	TGCGCCAGCAGCTCCCTTACAGGGCCCACCGGGGAGCTGTTTTTT
TRBJ2-5	-	-	TRBV9	CASSVAGQETQYF	TGTGCCAGCAGCGTAGCCGGACAAGAGACCCAGTACTTC
TRBJ2-5	-	-	TRBV5-1	CASSLDGNPGETQYF	TGCGCCAGCAGCTTGGATGGCAACCCTGGGGAGACCCAGTACTTC
TRBJ2-4	once	-	TRBV5-8	CASSLADGVGKNIQYF	TGTGCCAGCAGCTTGGCCGACGGGGTCGGCAAAAACATTCAGTACTTC
TRBJ2-2	-	-	TRBV2	CASSEGVPGELFF	TGTGCCAGCAGTGAAGGGGTTCCCGGGGAGCTGTTTTTT
TRBJ1-4	-	-	TRBV5-8	CASSSHLQATNEKLFF	TGTGCCAGCAGCTCGCATCTACAGGCAACTAATGAAAAACTGTTTTTT
TRBJ1-1	-	-	TRBV5-1	CASSGVGTEAFF	TGCGCCAGCAGCGGGGTGGGGACTGAAGCTTTCTTT
TRBJ2-1	-	TRBD2	TRBV7-2	CASSRRGAGGNEQFF	TGTGCCAGCAGCCGGCGCGGAGCGGGAGGTAATGAGCAGTTCTTC
TRBJ1-1	-	TRBD1	TRBV2	CASGGQAGTEAFF	TGTGCCAGCGGCGGACAGGCGGGGACTGAAGCTTTCTTT
TRBJ2-1	-	-	TRBV9	CASSVTGNDNEQFF	TGTGCCAGCAGCGTAACAGGGAATGACAATGAGCAGTTCTTC
TRBJ2-5	-	TRBD2	TRBV7-8	CASSVRLAHQETQYF	TGTGCCAGCAGCGTCCGACTAGCCCACCAAGAGACCCAGTACTTC
TRBJ2-3	once	-	TRBV2	CASSDNRETDTQYF	TGTGCCAGCAGTGATAACAGGGAGACAGATACGCAGTATTTT
TRBJ2-3	-	-	TRBV29-1	CSVREQTDTQYF	TGCAGCGTTCGGGAGCAGACAGATACGCAGTATTTT